The 17 T cell receptor beta chains below come from one sample, sequenced in a study of beta chain features in type 1 diabetes. The study reverse transcribed the entire isolated RNA, so it sequenced expressed TCRB transcripts. The method was immunoSEQ multiplex PCR; TCRdb's version includes in-frame clones alone and lacks a portion of them. Here the sample spans about 290,000 clones, 8% being singletons. The sequencing input was central memory CD4+ T cells from blood. These receptors were collected from a young woman in good health.

The CDR3 sequence: CASSGEGIETQYF. CDR3 DNA: TGTGCCAGCAGTGGAGAAGGGATAGAGACCCAGTACTTC. The chain employs TRBV2 and TRBJ2-5; D remains ambiguous. The CDR3 has 13 amino acids. Looked up from germline, CDR1 is SNHLY and CDR2 is FYNNEI. V was clipped by 4 bases and J by 4 bases, with 10 bases between them.

V gene TRBV11-2 combines with J gene TRBJ1-1; D is ambiguous. Per germline, CDR1 SGHAT and CDR2 FQNNGV. CDR3 length equals 13 residues. V was cut by 3 bases and J by 2 bases, with 7 bases left in between. The CDR3 reads CASSLRLNTEAFF. The CDR3, as DNA: TGTGCCAGCAGCTTGCGGCTTAACACTGAAGCTTTCTTT.

In its sample, this clone was seen a few times. The chain employs TRBV20-1 and TRBJ1-5; D call uncertain. CDR1 and CDR2 from the germline V gene are DFQATT and SNEGSKA (reference sequence). This CDR3 is 11 amino acids long. V lost 2 bases and J lost 6, with 5 bases in between. The CDR3 DNA sequence: TGCAGTGCTAGACGGGGTCAGCCCCAGCATTTT. It translates to CSARRGQPQHF.

This clone was counted many times. V and J are TRBV7-9 and TRBJ1-1; the D is unclear. Germline-derived CDR1 and CDR2 are SEHNR and FQNEAQ (reference sequence). This CDR3 has 15 residues. The germline V and J ends were trimmed by 5 bases and 4 bases, with 17 bases remaining between them. Written as DNA, the CDR3 is TGTGCCAGCAGCCTCGGGCGGGTATCGAGCACTGAAGCTTTCTTT. Translation: CASSLGRVSSTEAFF. The complete variable domain, with remaining parts taken from reference TRBV7-9 and TRBJ1-1, reads DTGVSQNPRHKITKRGQNVTFRCDPISEHNRLYWYRQTLGQGPEFLTYFQNEAQLEKSRLLSDRFSAERPKGSFSTLEIQRTEQGDSAMYLCASSLGRVSSTEAFFGQGTRLTVV.

The V call is TRBV4-2, the J call TRBJ2-1; TRBD1 might be the D (5 bases). V dropped 2 bases and J dropped 8 bases, with 13 bases sitting between them. There are 14 residues in the CDR3. In germline, CDR1 is LGHNA, CDR2 YNFKEQ. The CDR3 DNA sequence: TGTGCCAGCAGCCAAAGGGGAAACCTCGATGAGCAGTTCTTC. Residues: CASSQRGNLDEQFF.

The chain uses TRBV5-1 and TRBJ1-4; D remains unclear. Germline V gene lookup returns CDR1 SGHRS and CDR2 YFSETQ. This CDR3 contains 16 residues. Between the trimmed V and J ends, which lost 2 bases and 8 bases, there was a span of 19 bases. The CDR3 region is CASSFGGRAKGEKLFF. For the CDR3, the DNA is TGCGCCAGCAGCTTTGGCGGAAGGGCCAAAGGGGAAAAACTGTTTTTT.

The rearrangement links TRBV7-9 to TRBJ1-4; tentatively, D is TRBD1 (6 bases). From germline, CDR1 is SEHNR and CDR2 FQNEAQ (reference sequence). The CDR3 sequence is 14 residues long. V lost 5 bases, J lost 8 bases, and 15 bases lay in between. The CDR3 loop reads CASSTGGPEEKLFF. The CDR3 nucleotides read TGTGCCAGCAGCACCGGGGGGCCGGAGGAAAAACTGTTTTTT.

The genes are TRBV7-2 and TRBJ1-5; D is uncertain. The V gene lost 1 base and the J gene lost 3 bases, with 7 bases spanning the gap. The CDR3 has 14 amino acids. Per the germline V gene, CDR1 is SGHTA and CDR2 is FQGNSA. The CDR3 nucleotides read TGTGCCAGCAGCTTAGACGGCACCAATCAGCCCCAGCATTTT. As protein: CASSLDGTNQPQHF.

This clone was seen repeatedly, ten times or more. The chain combines TRBV19 with TRBJ1-5; tentative D call: TRBD1 (6 bases). This CDR3 comprises 15 residues. Germline V lookup: CDR1 LNHDA, CDR2 SQIVND (reference sequence). Deletions cut 9 bases from V and 2 bases from J, with 17 bases between. The CDR3 sequence is CASKTRGGGNQPQHF. The CDR3 DNA reads TGTGCCAGCAAAACCCGGGGGGGCGGCAATCAGCCCCAGCATTTT.

This clone has ten or more counts. CDR3 coding DNA: TGTGCCAGCTCACCAAACACAGGGGGCACTGAAGCTTTCTTT. This encodes CASSPNTGGTEAFF. The chain couples TRBV18 to TRBJ1-1, with TRBD1 matching 8 bases. Germline loops: CDR1 KGHSH, CDR2 LQKENI. CDR3 size: 14 residues. V trimming: 2 bases; J trimming: 4 bases; junction bases outside the gene matches: 3. Variable domain in full (rest from reference TRBV18 and TRBJ1-1): NAGVMQNPRHLVRRRGQEARLRCSPMKGHSHVYWYRQLPEEGLKFMVYLQKENIIDESGMPKERFSAEFPKEGPSILRIQQVVRGDSAAYFCASSPNTGGTEAFFGQGTRLTVV.

The V call is TRBV5-1, the J call TRBJ2-5; the match to TRBD1 covers 8 bases. Germline V gene data show CDR1 as SGHRS and CDR2 as YFSETQ. The CDR3 is 13 residues long. V shed 4 bases and J 4 bases; nucleotides not matched to a gene: 3. CDR3 DNA sequence: TGCGCCAGCAGCCCAGACAGGGGAGAGACCCAGTACTTC. Its protein product is CASSPDRGETQYF. Filled out from reference TRBV5-1 and TRBJ2-5, the complete variable domain reads KAGVTQTPRYLIKTRGQQVTLSCSPISGHRSVSWYQQTPGQGLQFLFEYFSETQRNKGNFPGRFSGRQFSNSRSEMNVSTLELGDSALYLCASSPDRGETQYFGPGTRLLVL.

The table lists this clone with a few counts. One end of the junction does not line up with germline, which may come from a read error. The chain joins TRBV7-7 to TRBJ2-3; no firm D call. Germline V gives CDR1 SSHAT, CDR2 FNYEAQ (reference sequence). The CDR3 is made up of 14 amino acids. CDR3 DNA: TGTGCTAGCAGCTTATCTGAAGGGACAGATACGCAGTATTTT. This codes for CASSLSEGTDTQYF.

The chain carries TRBV29-1 and TRBJ2-7; 10 nucleotides line up with TRBD1. The ends lost 5 bases at V and 4 bases at J; junction bases unmatched: 5. The germline V gene encodes CDR1 SQVTM and CDR2 ANQGSEA. The CDR3 runs 13 residues. Here the CDR3 reads CSVPGTGDYEQYF. The CDR3 DNA follows: TGCAGCGTTCCCGGGACAGGGGATTACGAGCAGTACTTC.

The chain employs TRBV10-3 and TRBJ2-1; 7 bases map to TRBD1. The CDR3 runs to 13 residues. Losses at the gene ends were 6 bases for V and 5 bases for J; bases not matched to a gene: 4. The germline gives CDR1 ENHRY, CDR2 SYGVKD. CDR3 sequence: CAIRPGQNNEQFF. The CDR3 nucleotides are TGTGCCATCAGGCCGGGACAGAACAATGAGCAGTTCTTC.

This clone was observed a few times. The rearrangement joins TRBV21-1 to TRBJ2-7; the table assigns TRBD2, which was not confirmed against the DNA. TRBV21-1 is a pseudogene segment. The CDR3 spans 21 residues. CDR3: CASSSHKADRGRGLADYEQYF. DNA of the CDR3: TGTGCCAGCAGCTCCCACAAGGCCGACAGGGGGCGCGGACTAGCGGACTACGAGCAGTACTTC.

Note on this clone: A far more abundant clone sits one base away, making this likely a read error. The chain uses TRBV4-2 and TRBJ1-2, with D possibly matching TRBD1 (5 bases). The germline V gene encodes CDR1 LGHNA and CDR2 YNFKEQ. With 4 bases removed from V and 2 bases from J, the gap between germline ends came to 5 bases. This CDR3 has 12 residues. DNA for the CDR3: TGTGCCAGCAGCCGGGACAACTATGGCTACACCTTC. Translated: CASSRDNYGYTF.

This clone occurred a few times. V and J are TRBV7-2 and TRBJ2-4; 9 bases are shared with TRBD2. Germline loops: CDR1 SGHTA, CDR2 FQGNSA. The J segment lost 8 bases and the V segment lost 5 bases, leaving 13 bases of the junction unmatched. The CDR3 spans 16 residues. Written as DNA, the CDR3 is TGTGCCAGCAGCCGGAACGAGGGGGGACTAGCTGACATTCAGTACTTC. Translated: CASSRNEGGLADIQYF.